These 26 T cell receptor beta chains were sequenced from one sample in a study of T-cell memory formation after mild COVID-19. MiXCR, run by TCRdb on the 5' RACE reads, gives a single entry per CDR3 protein. The profile shows fewer than 200,000 distinct CDR3 sequences, 20% to 25% of them singletons. Sequencing input: PBMCs or a T cell subset sorted from them (not recorded which). The receptors originated from an adult woman who had mild COVID-19 (a few samples of this study predate the infection). Cell type and time point are not known.

The gene calls are TRBV7-8 and TRBJ1-1; D is perhaps TRBD1 (5 bases). Trimming took off 2 bases at V and 4 bases at J, with 14 bases between the two ends. Germline V gives CDR1 SGHVS, CDR2 FQNEAQ. The CDR3 runs 15 residues. CDR3 in DNA: TGTGCCAGCAGCTTACCCTGGGGGAACCTCACTGAAGCTTTCTTT. It encodes CASSLPWGNLTEAFF.

This clonotype turned up a few times. The chain carries TRBV6-4 and TRBJ2-1; maybe TRBD2 (7 bases). CDR1 MRHNA and CDR2 SNTAGT come from the germline V gene. The CDR3 consists of 13 residues. Trimming took off 2 bases at V and 9 bases at J, with 11 bases between the two ends. In DNA form, the CDR3 reads TGTGCCAGCAGTGACGGGGGGGCAGGTGAGCAGTTCTTC. Amino acids: CASSDGGAGEQFF.

The V gene is TRBV11-3, the J gene TRBJ2-5; possibly TRBD2 for D (6 bases). The germline V gene has CDR1 SGHNT and CDR2 YENEEA. The CDR3 has 14 amino acids. V shed 6 bases and J shed 5 bases, with 16 bases lying between them. CDR3 protein: CASRRRSGSETQYF. CDR3 bases: TGTGCCAGCAGACGAAGATCCGGGAGTGAGACCCAGTACTTC.

The chain combines TRBV4-1 with TRBJ2-7; D unclear. This CDR3 has 14 amino acids. The V end lost 2 bases, the J end lost 5 bases, and 13 bases lay between the germline ends. Per germline, CDR1 MGHRA and CDR2 YSYEKL. Here the CDR3 DNA reads TGCGCCAGCAGCCAAACCCCATCCCTGAACGAGCAGTACTTC. The encoded protein is CASSQTPSLNEQYF.

The chain carries TRBV19 and TRBJ2-1; D perhaps matches TRBD2 (7 bases). Deletions cut 5 bases from V and 7 bases from J, with 21 bases between. The CDR3 length is 16 residues. Germline CDR1 is LNHDA and CDR2 is SQIVND (reference sequence). In DNA form, the CDR3 reads TGTGCCAGTAGTCCGGAAGGAGGGAGGGGGTTAAATGAGCAGTTCTTC. Its translation: CASSPEGGRGLNEQFF.

This clonotype was counted a few times. The DNA of the CDR3 is TGCGCCAGCAGCCAAGGACGGACTAGCGGGCAAGAGACCCAGTACTTC. It codes for CASSQGRTSGQETQYF. This chain links TRBV4-1 with TRBJ2-5; 11 nucleotides align to TRBD2. CDR3 length: 16 amino acids. The V and J ends lost 1 base and 2 bases, in that order; junction bases with no gene match: 3. The germline V gene encodes CDR1 MGHRA and CDR2 YSYEKL.

J is TRBJ1-1 and V is TRBV19; tentatively, D is TRBD1 (6 bases). V was pared by 3 bases and J by 0 bases, with 8 bases between. Germline CDR1 and CDR2: LNHDA and SQIVND (reference sequence). This CDR3 region has 14 residues. The CDR3 spells CASSIGQMNTEAFF. The CDR3 DNA reads TGTGCCAGTAGTATCGGACAGATGAACACTGAAGCTTTCTTT.

The chain recombines TRBV7-8 with TRBJ1-5, with D uncertain. Germline V gene sequence: CDR1 SGHVS, CDR2 FQNEAQ. This CDR3 comprises 14 residues. V was shortened by 5 bases and J by 4 bases, with 12 bases between the two germline ends. The CDR3 bases are TGTGCCAGCAGCGCGGTGGGCCCGAATCAGCCCCAGCATTTT. It codes for CASSAVGPNQPQHF.

This clonotype turned up a few times. This chain connects TRBV13 to TRBJ2-1, with 8 bases aligning to TRBD1. Germline trimming cut 4 bases from V and 8 bases from J; bases unmatched to any gene: 10. Germline V gene lookup returns CDR1 PRHDT and CDR2 FYEKMQ (reference sequence). There are 15 residues in the CDR3. The CDR3 DNA sequence: TGTGCCAGCAGCTCCCGGGACAGGACGTGGGATGAGCAGTTCTTC. Amino acids: CASSSRDRTWDEQFF.

This clonotype was detected only a few times. V usage is TRBV5-1 and J usage is TRBJ2-5, with D possibly being TRBD2 (5 bases). V lost 2 bases and J 2 bases, leaving 13 bases between the germline ends. Germline CDR1 reads SGHRS; CDR2 reads YFSETQ. The CDR3 extends over 15 amino acids. CDR3 loop: CASSFGETYQETQYF. Here the CDR3 DNA reads TGCGCCAGCAGCTTTGGGGAGACGTATCAAGAGACCCAGTACTTC. The whole variable domain, filled in from reference TRBV5-1 and TRBJ2-5, reads KAGVTQTPRYLIKTRGQQVTLSCSPISGHRSVSWYQQTPGQGLQFLFEYFSETQRNKGNFPGRFSGRQFSNSRSEMNVSTLELGDSALYLCASSFGETYQETQYFGPGTRLLVL.

This clonotype was observed a few times. V and J are TRBV4-2 and TRBJ1-2, with D perhaps TRBD1 (5 bases). The CDR3 has 16 residues. CDR1 is LGHNA, CDR2 YNFKEQ, per germline. Trimming shortened V by 1 base and J by 8 bases, and 20 bases separated the two germline ends. CDR3 DNA: TGTGCCAGCAGCCAAGGACAGTCGTGGAGTGTGGGAGGCTACACCTTC. Translating gives CASSQGQSWSVGGYTF.

The rearrangement joins TRBV5-4 to TRBJ2-2; 12 positions match TRBD2. The CDR3 is made up of 16 amino acids. V lost 3 bases and J lost 5; bases outside the gene matches: 5. Germline values: CDR1 SGHNT, CDR2 YYREEE (reference sequence). The CDR3 sequence: CASSWGLAGVTGELFF. CDR3 coding DNA: TGTGCCAGCAGCTGGGGACTAGCGGGTGTTACCGGGGAGCTGTTTTTT. Full variable domain (missing parts from reference TRBV5-4 and TRBJ2-2): ETGVTQSPTHLIKTRGQQVTLRCSSQSGHNTVSWYQQALGQGPQFIFQYYREEENGRGNFPPRFSGLQFPNYSSELNVNALELDDSALYLCASSWGLAGVTGELFFGEGSRLTVL.

The chain joins TRBV12-3 or TRBV12-4 to TRBJ2-5, with TRBD2 matching 11 bases. The CDR3 extends over 16 amino acids. Germline trimming cut 6 bases from V and 2 bases from J; bases unmatched to any gene: 8. The CDR3 DNA sequence: TGTGCCAGCAGCCGCCCGACTAGCGGGGATCAAGAGACCCAGTACTTC. Protein product: CASSRPTSGDQETQYF.

This clonotype was detected only a few times. The chain recombines TRBV27 with TRBJ1-5, with a tentative D call TRBD1 (6 bases). V was shortened by 5 bases and J by 2 bases, with 13 bases between the two germline ends. The CDR3 totals 15 residues. Germline CDR1 MNHEY, CDR2 SMNVEV (reference sequence). The CDR3 DNA reads TGTGCCAGCAGTCCTTCACCAGGGGGCAATCAGCCCCAGCATTTT. Its protein product is CASSPSPGGNQPQHF.

The chain is built from TRBV5-5 and TRBJ2-1, with 8 nucleotides matching TRBD2. Per germline, CDR1 SGHKS and CDR2 YYEKEE (reference sequence). The CDR3 contains 14 residues. V was clipped by 4 bases and J by 8 bases; unmatched bases: 8. Here the CDR3 DNA reads TGTGCCAGCAGCCTCGGGACTAGTTTATATGAGCAGTTCTTC. Translated, it gives CASSLGTSLYEQFF.

This clonotype has a handful of counts. The chain recombines TRBV7-9 with TRBJ1-1; the D is unclear. V gave up 1 base and J gave up 0 bases, with 9 bases separating them. Germline-derived CDR1 and CDR2 are SEHNR and FQNEAQ (reference sequence). The CDR3 is 15 residues long. The CDR3 loop is CASSLGSRLNTEAFF. The CDR3 DNA is TGTGCCAGCAGCTTAGGTTCCAGACTGAACACTGAAGCTTTCTTT.

This clonotype occurred a few times. J is TRBJ2-1 and V is TRBV15; tentative D call: TRBD2 (5 bases). The CDR3 loop spans 12 amino acids. Germline V gives CDR1 LNHNV, CDR2 YYDKDF (reference sequence). V was cut by 3 bases and J by 7 bases, with 7 bases left in between. The chain's CDR3 is CATSRRENEQFF. Written as DNA, the CDR3 is TGTGCCACCAGCAGGAGGGAAAATGAGCAGTTCTTC.

This clonotype turned up a few times. The chain links TRBV12-3 or TRBV12-4 to TRBJ1-5; D is unclear. The CDR3 loop spans 11 amino acids. Trimming took off 2 bases at V and 6 bases at J, with 2 bases between the two ends. This chain's CDR3 is CASSLSQPQHF. The CDR3 DNA reads TGTGCCAGCAGTTTAAGTCAGCCCCAGCATTTT.

This clonotype was observed once. The chain joins TRBV7-9 to TRBJ1-2, with D possibly matching TRBD1 (5 bases). CDR3 length equals 14 residues. CDR1 and CDR2 (germline): SEHNR, FQNEAQ (reference sequence). V lost 4 bases, J lost 4 bases, and 13 bases lay in between. This CDR3 is CASSSGTAVYGYTF. The CDR3 nucleotides are TGTGCCAGCAGCTCCGGGACGGCTGTCTATGGCTACACCTTC.

CDR3 nucleotides: TGTGCCAGCAGCTTTGGACAGGGAAGGCAGCCCCAGCATTTT. As protein: CASSFGQGRQPQHF. The rearrangement links TRBV5-6 to TRBJ1-5; 8 bases agree with TRBD1. J was trimmed by 7 bases and V by 2 bases; bases with no gene match: 5. Germline CDR1 is SGHDT and CDR2 is YYEEEE. This CDR3 has 14 residues. The full variable domain, completed using reference TRBV5-6 and TRBJ1-5, is DAGVTQSPTHLIKTRGQQVTLRCSPKSGHDTVSWYQQALGQGPQFIFQYYEEEERQRGNFPDRFSGHQFPNYSSELNVNALLLGDSALYLCASSFGQGRQPQHFGDGTRLSIL.

This clonotype was seen only a few times. The chain recombines TRBV29-1 with TRBJ1-5, with D maybe TRBD1 (5 bases). Germline V gives CDR1 SQVTM, CDR2 ANQGSEA. CDR3 length equals 15 residues. The V end lost 4 bases, the J end lost 0 bases, and 13 bases lay between the germline ends. This CDR3 reads CSVGSVGDSNQPQHF. The CDR3 DNA is TGCAGCGTTGGGTCGGTGGGGGATAGCAATCAGCCCCAGCATTTT.

This chain uses TRBV24-1 with TRBJ2-2; D uncertain. The ends were cut back, 5 bases at V and 6 bases at J, with 9 bases in the middle. This CDR3 contains 13 residues. The germline V gene encodes CDR1 KGHDR and CDR2 SFDVKD. This CDR3 is CATSAPASGELFF. CDR3 nucleotide sequence: TGTGCCACCAGTGCCCCAGCCTCCGGGGAGCTGTTTTTT.

The rearrangement uses TRBV20-1 and TRBJ2-7; D gene unclear. Trimming cost V 5 bases and J 6 bases, with 8 bases left between them. Germline V CDR1 and CDR2: DFQATT, SNEGSKA (reference sequence). This CDR3 spans 10 amino acids. CDR3 sequence (DNA): TGCAGTGCTTCTTTCGGCGAGCAGTACTTC. Amino acid sequence: CSASFGEQYF.

The chain has TRBV12-3 or TRBV12-4 and TRBJ2-1, with a tentative D call TRBD1 (5 bases). This CDR3 comprises 13 residues. V gave up 6 bases and J gave up 5 bases, with 11 bases separating them. The CDR3: CASRPGLNNEQFF. The CDR3 DNA reads as TGTGCCAGCAGGCCAGGGCTAAACAATGAGCAGTTCTTC.

This clonotype was picked up a small number of times. The chain joins TRBV19 to TRBJ2-1, with D uncertain. V gave up 6 bases and J gave up 9 bases, with 9 bases separating them. Germline-derived CDR1 and CDR2 are LNHDA and SQIVND (reference sequence). The CDR3 length is 11 residues. The CDR3 region has the DNA TGTGCCAGTAGGGGTTCAGTTGAGCAGTTCTTC. It codes for CASRGSVEQFF.

Only a few counts were recorded for this clonotype. The V and J genes are TRBV6-5 and TRBJ1-2; TRBD1 is a possible D gene (5 bases). Germline assignment: CDR1 MNHEY and CDR2 SVGAGI. The V end lost 0 bases, the J end lost 6 bases, and 11 bases lay between the germline ends. CDR3 length: 14 amino acids. The CDR3 nucleotides read TGTGCCAGCAGTTACTCGCCCGGAGGGGATGGCTACACCTTC. It codes for CASSYSPGGDGYTF.